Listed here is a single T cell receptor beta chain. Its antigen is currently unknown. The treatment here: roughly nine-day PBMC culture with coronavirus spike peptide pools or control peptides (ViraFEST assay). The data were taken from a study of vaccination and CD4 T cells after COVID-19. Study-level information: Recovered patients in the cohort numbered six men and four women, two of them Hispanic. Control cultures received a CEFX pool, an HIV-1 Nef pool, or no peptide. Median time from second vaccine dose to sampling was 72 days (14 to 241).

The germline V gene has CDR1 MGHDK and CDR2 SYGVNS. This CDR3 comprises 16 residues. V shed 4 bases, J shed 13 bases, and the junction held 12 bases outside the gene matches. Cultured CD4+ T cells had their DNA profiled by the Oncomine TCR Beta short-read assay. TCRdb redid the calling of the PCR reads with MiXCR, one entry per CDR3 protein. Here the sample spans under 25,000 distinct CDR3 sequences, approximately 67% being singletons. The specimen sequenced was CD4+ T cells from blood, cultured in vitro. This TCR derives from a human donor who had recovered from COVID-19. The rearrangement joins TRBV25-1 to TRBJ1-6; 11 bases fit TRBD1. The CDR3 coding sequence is TGTGCCAGCAGTGCAACCCCCGGGACAGGGGGTTCCCCCCTCCACTTT. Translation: CASSATPGTGGSPLHF.